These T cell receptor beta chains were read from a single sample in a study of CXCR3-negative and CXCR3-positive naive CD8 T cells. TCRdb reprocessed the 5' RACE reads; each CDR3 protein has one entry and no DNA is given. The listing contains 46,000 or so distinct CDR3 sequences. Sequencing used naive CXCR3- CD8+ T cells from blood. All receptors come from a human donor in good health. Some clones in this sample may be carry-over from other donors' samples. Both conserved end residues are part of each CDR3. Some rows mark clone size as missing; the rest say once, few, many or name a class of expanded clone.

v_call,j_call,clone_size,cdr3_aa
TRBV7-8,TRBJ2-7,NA,CASSLGPGDHEQYF
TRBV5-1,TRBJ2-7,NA,CASSLELTGSYEQYF
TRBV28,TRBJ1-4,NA,CASSLVVRVEEKLFF
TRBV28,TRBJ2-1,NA,CASRRTGGTSGEYNEQFF
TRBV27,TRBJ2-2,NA,CASSSGGYTGELFF
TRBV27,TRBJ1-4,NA,CASSDSPYSEKLFF
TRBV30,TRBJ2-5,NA,CASGLSNSGIETQYF
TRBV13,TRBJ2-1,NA,CASSLGIPLNEQFF
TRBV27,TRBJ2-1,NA,CASKAGAGNEQFF
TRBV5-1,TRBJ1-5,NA,CASSLEQGLEPQHF
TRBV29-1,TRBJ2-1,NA,CSVEKDTYNEQFF
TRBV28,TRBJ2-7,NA,CASSDGRGGPSDEQYF
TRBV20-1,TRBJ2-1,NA,CSGVTGASSYNEQFF
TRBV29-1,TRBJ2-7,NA,CSVEDRDLPYEQYF
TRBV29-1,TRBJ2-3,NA,CSAGGTDTQYF
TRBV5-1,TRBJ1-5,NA,CASSFSWGADQPQHF
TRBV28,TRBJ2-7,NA,CASTGTTFYEQYF
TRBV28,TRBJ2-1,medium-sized,CASSLGFSLYNEQFF
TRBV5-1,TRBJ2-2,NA,CASSLVGINTGELFF
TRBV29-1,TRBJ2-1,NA,CSGVAGMNEQFF
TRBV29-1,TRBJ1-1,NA,CSVVLGMNTEAFF
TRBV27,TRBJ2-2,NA,CASSLGYSNTGELFF
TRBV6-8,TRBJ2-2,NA,CASIFGDTGELFF
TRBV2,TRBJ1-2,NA,CASSFDRGEGNYGYTF
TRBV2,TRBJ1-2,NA,CASMGIDSNYGYTF
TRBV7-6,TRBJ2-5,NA,CASSPLDGGTIQETQYF
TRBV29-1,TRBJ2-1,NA,CSVDPSGLGDEQFF
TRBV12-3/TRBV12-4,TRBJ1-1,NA,CASSGDRAGTEAFF
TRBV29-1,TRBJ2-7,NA,CSVPGTSGYEQYF
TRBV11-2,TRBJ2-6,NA,CASSLVPGQGSGANVLTF
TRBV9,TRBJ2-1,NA,CASSVDYNEQFF
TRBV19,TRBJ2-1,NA,CTSRSTDKAEEQFF
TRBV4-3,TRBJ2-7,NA,CASSQDRTDYEQYF
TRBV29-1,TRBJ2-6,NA,CSVEDLRAGKRSGANVLTF
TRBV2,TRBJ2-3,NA,CASRAGTSGSTDTQYF
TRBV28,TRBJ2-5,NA,CASSLLEATGGRETQYF
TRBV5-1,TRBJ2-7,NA,CASSLNRARPPYEQYF
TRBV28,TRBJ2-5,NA,CASSSPLELAGLQETQYF
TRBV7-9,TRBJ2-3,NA,CASSPNRNTQYF
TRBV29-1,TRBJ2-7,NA,CSVDVGLGSYEQYF
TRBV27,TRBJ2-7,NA,CASSPGQGATYEQYF
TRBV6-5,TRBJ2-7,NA,CASSYSTGGSYEQYF
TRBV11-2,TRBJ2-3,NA,CASSTFSGFPDTQYF
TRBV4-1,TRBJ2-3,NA,CASSQEYREDTDTQYF
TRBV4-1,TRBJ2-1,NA,CASSQVAGLFNEQFF
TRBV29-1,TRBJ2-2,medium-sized,CSVHMGGELFF
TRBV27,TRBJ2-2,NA,CASTSGQSTGELFF
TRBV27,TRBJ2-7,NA,CASSYRDTYEQYF
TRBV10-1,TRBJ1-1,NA,CASFWTAEAFF
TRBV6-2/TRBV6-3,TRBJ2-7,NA,CASSYRLAGGNEQYF
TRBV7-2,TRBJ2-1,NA,CATLSSYNEQFF
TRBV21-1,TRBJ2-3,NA,CASSKKGTDSTDTQYF
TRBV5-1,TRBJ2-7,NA,CASSSAPTGGPNEQYF
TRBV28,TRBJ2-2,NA,CASSSFTHGVNTGELFF
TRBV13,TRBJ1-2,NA,CASSSSAGGLGYGYTF